The entry below describes one T cell receptor (beta chain). The antigen is unknown. The data belong to a study of a mutant IDH1 vaccine in newly diagnosed glioma. Sequencing was performed with immunoSEQ multiplex PCR; in TCRdb, only in-frame clones are kept and a portion is missing. The sample has approximately 43,000 clones; 80% to 90% are singletons. The ends were cut back, 6 bases at V and 1 base at J, with 12 bases in the middle. This CDR3 region has 14 residues. Germline CDR1 is LGHNT and CDR2 is FRNRAP. Time point specified: week 35, safety follow-up. Vaccinated patients received 300 ug of mutant IDH1 20-mer peptide per dose, with topical imiquimod.

This clonotype originated in a man in his forties with glioma. The source material was PBMCs, sampled from a glioma patient whose treatment included an IDH1 peptide vaccine. The V call is TRBV12-5, the J call TRBJ1-1, with D possibly matching TRBD1 (6 bases). The CDR3 protein is CASGPGAANTEAFF. The CDR3 nucleotides read TGTGCTAGTGGCCCAGGGGCGGCGAACACTGAAGCTTTCTTT.